This T cell receptor (beta chain) is drawn from a study of T cells in Graves' hyperthyroidism and ophthalmopathy. Whole-study results and caveats: Blood held most thyroid clonotypes expanded above 0.001 frequency.

Between the trimmed V and J ends, which lost 5 bases and 6 bases, there was a span of 13 bases. CDR1 SQVTM and CDR2 ANQGSEA come from the germline V gene. The CDR3 consists of 12 residues. The TCR beta CDR3 regions underwent amplification using RNA transcripts as the source. HTBI primers were the set used in a first-round RT-PCR of the TCR CDR3. Using its own MiXCR run on the multiplex PCR reads, TCRdb lists one record per CDR3 protein. This table holds roughly 800,000 distinct CDR3 sequences, 35% to 40% found once. As concerns this clonotype: The antigen is unknown.

J is TRBJ1-2 and V is TRBV29-1, with TRBD1 as a possible D gene (5 bases). Specimen: blood. This clonotype was sampled from a man between 18 and 35 years old with Graves' hyperthyroidism. The CDR3 bases are TGCAGCGTTCGGGTCCAGGGCGATGGCTACACCTTC. This gives the protein CSVRVQGDGYTF.